These 14 T cell receptor beta chains were all obtained from the same sample, sequenced in a study of T cell repertoires in cytomegalovirus infection. TCRdb redid the calling of the reads with MiXCR, one entry per CDR3 protein. The sample has about 920,000 distinct CDR3 sequences; more than 25% are singletons. Their recognized antigens are unknown. Specimen: cultured CD8+ T cells from PBMCs, collected from culture after CMV antigen stimulation. The receptors here all came from a human donor in good health (CMV status not recorded). Some clones in this sample may be carry-over from other donors' samples.

This rearrangement joins TRBV10-3 to TRBJ2-1, with 7 positions matching TRBD2. The V gene end was trimmed by 2 bases and the J gene end by 9 bases; junction bases not matched to a gene: 1. CDR3 length: 12 amino acids. The germline gives CDR1 ENHRY, CDR2 SYGVKD. CDR3 sequence reads: CAISEGGGEQFF. CDR3 in DNA: TGTGCCATCAGTGAGGGGGGGGGTGAGCAGTTCTTC.

The chain combines TRBV3-1 with TRBJ2-7; 13 bases map to TRBD2. The CDR3 length is 17 residues. Germline V gene sequence: CDR1 LGHDT, CDR2 YNNKEL (reference sequence). V gave up 4 bases and J gave up 0 bases; unmatched junction bases: 6. The CDR3 here is CASSPGLAGVLSYEQYF. The DNA for the CDR3 is TGTGCCAGCAGCCCAGGACTAGCGGGGGTCCTCTCCTACGAGCAGTACTTC.

The V call is TRBV12-5, the J call TRBJ1-5; TRBD1 matches at 7 bases. The CDR3 runs 17 residues. Germline values: CDR1 LGHNT, CDR2 FRNRAP. Trimming cost V 5 bases and J 5 bases; bases outside gene matches: 15. CDR3 in DNA: TGTGCTAGTGGTCAACACCGCGGGACAGATTTGGATCAGCCCCAGCATTTT. Translated: CASGQHRGTDLDQPQHF.

With regard to this clonotype: This may stem from a read error, because a much larger clone lies one nucleotide away. The chain combines TRBV6-1 with TRBJ1-5; D possibly corresponds to TRBD1 (5 bases). Trimming pared 7 bases from V and 5 bases from J, leaving 9 bases between. The CDR3 sequence is 12 residues long. Per germline, CDR1 MNHNS and CDR2 SASEGT. The CDR3 nucleotides read TGTGCCAGCACCCAGGGATATCAGCCCCAGCATTTT. Protein: CASTQGYQPQHF.

This clonotype was seen more than once but under ten times. The V gene is TRBV5-1, the J gene TRBJ1-4, with a tentative D call TRBD1 (6 bases). Germline V gene lookup returns CDR1 SGHRS and CDR2 YFSETQ. V dropped 8 bases and J dropped 6 bases, with 14 bases sitting between them. The CDR3 runs 13 residues. The CDR3 nucleotides are TGCGCCAGTAGGTGGACAGAGGATGAAAAACTGTTTTTT. It yields the protein CASRWTEDEKLFF. The complete variable domain, with remaining parts taken from reference TRBV5-1 and TRBJ1-4, reads KAGVTQTPRYLIKTRGQQVTLSCSPISGHRSVSWYQQTPGQGLQFLFEYFSETQRNKGNFPGRFSGRQFSNSRSEMNVSTLELGDSALYLCASRWTEDEKLFFGSGTQLSVL.

The gene calls are TRBV7-6 and TRBJ2-3; TRBD1 aligns across 7 bases. CDR3 size: 14 residues. Losses at the gene ends were 8 bases for V and 4 bases for J; bases not matched to a gene: 9. CDR1 is SGHVS and CDR2 is FNYEAQ in the germline V gene. The CDR3 region has the DNA TGTGCCAGCTCTGGGACAGACCATCCAGATACGCAGTATTTT. Translated: CASSGTDHPDTQYF.

The DNA for the CDR3 is TGTGCCAGCAGTTTCCGGCCGGGACAAAGCAATCAGCCCCAGCATTTT. Its translation is CASSFRPGQSNQPQHF. V usage is TRBV27 and J usage is TRBJ1-5, with D perhaps TRBD1 (6 bases). Germline V gene sequence: CDR1 MNHEY, CDR2 SMNVEV (reference sequence). CDR3 size: 16 residues. V dropped 3 bases and J dropped 1 base, with 13 bases sitting between them.

This chain links TRBV6-1 with TRBJ2-7; 7 bases agree with TRBD2. Losses at the gene ends were 1 base for V and 2 bases for J; bases not matched to a gene: 8. The CDR3 runs to 16 residues. Germline V gives CDR1 MNHNS, CDR2 SASEGT. CDR3 sequence: CASSEGVGGTTYEQYF. The DNA of the CDR3 is TGTGCCAGCAGTGAAGGGGTCGGGGGGACCACCTACGAGCAGTACTTC.

This clonotype has just a few counts. This chain links TRBV27 with TRBJ2-1; D is undetermined. The CDR3 length is 14 residues. V was shortened by 4 bases and J by 2 bases, with 9 bases between the two germline ends. Germline V gene sequence: CDR1 MNHEY, CDR2 SMNVEV (reference sequence). The CDR3 region has the DNA TGTGCCAGCAGTTCGGGCCTAACCTACAATGAGCAGTTCTTC. Its protein product is CASSSGLTYNEQFF.

The chain's CDR3 is CASSYSMADQGGHKETQYF. CDR3 DNA sequence: TGTGCCAGCAGTTACTCAATGGCCGACCAGGGAGGGCATAAAGAGACCCAGTACTTC. The rearrangement links TRBV6-2 or TRBV6-3 to TRBJ2-5, with 7 bases fitting TRBD2. V was pared by 0 bases and J by 3 bases, with 16 bases of the junction left unmatched. This CDR3 contains 19 residues. CDR1 is MNHEY, CDR2 SVGEGT, per germline.

The V and J genes are TRBV27 and TRBJ1-2; D is uncertain. The CDR3 sequence is 14 residues long. The V gene lost 0 bases and the J gene lost 4 bases, with 9 bases spanning the gap. Germline lookup yields CDR1 MNHEY and CDR2 SMNVEV (reference sequence). CDR3 in amino acids: CASSLSRFRYGYTF. CDR3 in DNA: TGTGCCAGCAGTTTATCGAGGTTCCGCTATGGCTACACCTTC.

The chain has TRBV7-2 and TRBJ2-1; 7 nucleotides match TRBD2. V was clipped by 4 bases and J by 8 bases; unmatched bases: 5. The CDR3 covers 13 residues. CDR1 is SGHTA and CDR2 is FQGNSA in the germline V gene. The CDR3 DNA reads TGTGCCAGCAGCTGGGGAGGGCTCCATGAGCAGTTCTTC. It specifies CASSWGGLHEQFF.

This sequence joins TRBV24-1 and TRBJ2-1; D might be TRBD1 or TRBD2, each matching 5 bases. CDR3 length: 12 residues. The V end was cut by 7 bases, the J end by 6 bases, with 9 bases between. The germline CDR1 and CDR2 sequences are KGHDR and SFDVKD. The CDR3 loop is CATRGVGNEQFF. The CDR3 DNA reads as TGTGCCACCAGGGGGGTTGGCAATGAGCAGTTCTTC.

This clonotype was observed a handful of times. This chain connects TRBV4-1 to TRBJ2-1, with TRBD2 identical over 7 bases. CDR1 is MGHRA and CDR2 is YSYEKL in the germline V gene. This CDR3 has 16 residues. Trimming took 4 bases from V and 5 from J; bases not matched to a gene: 11. DNA of the CDR3: TGCGCCAGCAGCCCCTTCGGGACTAACCTCGACAATGAGCAGTTCTTC. It codes for CASSPFGTNLDNEQFF.